A selection of T cell receptor beta chains follows, all from one sample in a study of cytomegalovirus exposure and HLA in healthy donors. TCRdb's table, derived via immunoSEQ multiplex PCR, lists solely in-frame clones and lacks some. Here the sample spans about 72,000 clones, around 82% being singletons. Sequencing input: PBMCs. The receptors here all came from a man between 18 and 35 years old in good health and CMV-seronegative. Each CDR3 is given with its conserved first and last residue. D genes are given only for firm matches. Not all rows give a size; the values are once, few, many and, for expanded clones, a class.

cdr3_aa: CASSYPGLAGGGSQFF; cdr3_nt: TGTGCCAGCAGCTACCCAGGACTAGCGGGAGGGGGGTCGCAGTTCTTC; d_call: TRBD2; v_call: TRBV7-8; j_call: TRBJ2-1; clone_size: .
cdr3_aa: CASRSGFTEAFF; cdr3_nt: TGTGCCAGCAGGTCAGGGTTCACTGAAGCTTTCTTT; d_call: .; v_call: TRBV5-4; j_call: TRBJ1-1; clone_size: once
cdr3_aa: CASSLRGLADTQYF; cdr3_nt: TGTGCCAGCAGCCTCAGGGGGTTGGCAGATACGCAGTATTTT; d_call: TRBD1; v_call: TRBV9; j_call: TRBJ2-3; clone_size: once
cdr3_aa: CASSLFGGLVNTEAFF; cdr3_nt: TGTGCCAGCAGCTTATTTGGAGGGTTAGTGAACACTGAAGCTTTCTTT; d_call: .; v_call: TRBV7-9; j_call: TRBJ1-1; clone_size: .
cdr3_aa: CASSSGRANNQPQHF; cdr3_nt: TGTGCCAGCAGTTCGGGCAGGGCGAACAATCAGCCCCAGCATTTT; d_call: .; v_call: TRBV6-6; j_call: TRBJ1-5; clone_size: .
cdr3_aa: CASSQRGADGYTF; cdr3_nt: TGTGCCAGCAGCCAGCGGGGGGCGGATGGCTACACCTTC; d_call: .; v_call: TRBV7-3; j_call: TRBJ1-2; clone_size: .
cdr3_aa: CASSPGLAGVVRETQYF; cdr3_nt: TGTGCCAGCAGTCCTGGACTAGCGGGAGTAGTGCGAGAGACCCAGTACTTC; d_call: TRBD2; v_call: TRBV28; j_call: TRBJ2-5; clone_size: once
cdr3_aa: CASSLSTGVADTQYF; cdr3_nt: TGTGCCAGCAGCTTATCAACAGGGGTGGCAGATACGCAGTATTTT; d_call: TRBD1; v_call: TRBV7-9; j_call: TRBJ2-3; clone_size: .
cdr3_aa: CASSMGQVGPNEKLFF; cdr3_nt: TGTGCCAGCAGTATGGGACAGGTCGGCCCTAATGAAAAACTGTTTTTT; d_call: TRBD1; v_call: TRBV28; j_call: TRBJ1-4; clone_size: .
cdr3_aa: CASRGDISQETQYF; cdr3_nt: TGTGCCAGCAGGGGGGACATATCTCAAGAGACCCAGTACTTC; d_call: .; v_call: TRBV28; j_call: TRBJ2-5; clone_size: .
cdr3_aa: CASSQVFPRKVNPYEQYF; cdr3_nt: TGTGCCAGCAGCCAAGTGTTCCCCAGGAAGGTGAATCCCTACGAGCAGTACTTC; d_call: .; v_call: TRBV4-2; j_call: TRBJ2-7; clone_size: .
cdr3_aa: CASSLDRARGIYGYTF; cdr3_nt: TGTGCCAGCAGCTTGGACAGGGCGCGCGGTATCTATGGCTACACCTTC; d_call: .; v_call: TRBV5-8; j_call: TRBJ1-2; clone_size: .
cdr3_aa: CSSSPPGQPYEQYF; cdr3_nt: TGTTCCAGCAGCCCGCCGGGACAGCCCTACGAGCAGTACTTC; d_call: TRBD1; v_call: TRBV7-9; j_call: TRBJ2-7; clone_size: .
cdr3_aa: CASSQGRGANQETQYF; cdr3_nt: TGCGCCAGCAGCCAAGGGCGTGGAGCAAACCAAGAGACCCAGTACTTC; d_call: .; v_call: TRBV4-3; j_call: TRBJ2-5; clone_size: .
cdr3_aa: CASSEDRGPHGYTF; cdr3_nt: TGTGCCAGCAGTGAAGACAGGGGACCTCATGGCTACACCTTC; d_call: TRBD1; v_call: TRBV2; j_call: TRBJ1-2; clone_size: .
cdr3_aa: CSVVYQETQYF; cdr3_nt: TGCAGCGTTGTATACCAAGAGACCCAGTACTTC; d_call: .; v_call: TRBV29-1; j_call: TRBJ2-5; clone_size: .
cdr3_aa: CSVDRGIINEQFF; cdr3_nt: TGCAGCGTGGACAGGGGCATTATCAATGAGCAGTTCTTC; d_call: TRBD1; v_call: TRBV29-1; j_call: TRBJ2-1; clone_size: .
cdr3_aa: CASSLAGHYEQYF; cdr3_nt: TGCGCCAGCAGCTTGGCGGGACACTACGAGCAGTACTTC; d_call: .; v_call: TRBV5-1; j_call: TRBJ2-7; clone_size: .
cdr3_aa: CATLRLRRSDGYTF; cdr3_nt: TGTGCCACCTTACGCCTAAGACGTAGCGATGGCTACACCTTC; d_call: .; v_call: TRBV28; j_call: TRBJ1-2; clone_size: .